This T cell receptor beta chain came from a study of T cells in Graves' hyperthyroidism and ophthalmopathy. The study's findings and limits: Among clonotypes expanded in thyroid above 0.001, most were also found in blood.

Concerning this clonotype itself: Antigen unknown.

Using RNA transcripts as the source, TCR beta CDR3 regions were amplified. During a first-round RT-PCR of the TCR CDR3, the HTBI primer set was used. TCRdb used MiXCR to reprocess the multiplex PCR reads, holding one entry per CDR3 protein. The table lists hundreds of thousands of distinct CDR3 sequences, roughly 40% of them singletons. Orbital computed tomography and thyroid ultrasound, together with serum TRAb and thyroxine and clinical symptoms, were used for diagnoses. The sample was blood. The clonotype comes from a man younger than 30 with Graves' hyperthyroidism.

CDR3 sequence (DNA): TGTGCCAGCAGCTTAGCCCAGGGGGAGCTGTTTTTT. It is translated as CASSLAQGELFF. V gene TRBV5-5 combines with J gene TRBJ2-2; no firm D call. This CDR3 has 12 amino acids. Between the trimmed V and J ends, which lost 2 bases and 8 bases, there was a span of 7 bases. Germline CDR1 reads SGHKS; CDR2 reads YYEKEE (reference sequence).